Below are 25 T cell receptor beta chains sequenced from a single sample in a study of human T cells and chemical hapten exposure. TCRdb used MiXCR to reprocess the RACE reads, holding one entry per CDR3 protein. This table has 80,000 to 100,000 distinct CDR3 sequences, roughly 10% appearing once. Documented time point: patch test 3, about 24 weeks after DPC sensitization. Sample treatment: therapeutic diphenylcyclopropenone sensitization with weekly scalp DPC. The sequenced sample was whole blood, obtained in connection with sensitization to the hapten diphenylcyclopropenone (DPC). The receptors were sampled from a woman aged 25 to 39 with alopecia areata. Some clones in this sample may be carry-over from other donors' samples.

In its sample, this clonotype was seen many times. The chain is built from TRBV6-4 and TRBJ1-2; 7 nucleotides align to TRBD1. There are 15 residues in the CDR3. Germline V lookup: CDR1 MRHNA, CDR2 SNTAGT. The V and J ends lost 4 bases and 6 bases, in that order; junction bases with no gene match: 11. This chain's CDR3 is CASSAQGDDVDGYTF. The DNA of the CDR3 is TGTGCCAGCAGTGCCCAGGGGGATGATGTCGATGGCTACACCTTC.

This clonotype was recorded many times. The genes are TRBV5-1 and TRBJ1-1; no clear D. V was cut by 3 bases and J by 0 bases, with 9 bases left in between. CDR3 length equals 14 residues. Germline CDR1 and CDR2: SGHRS and YFSETQ. The CDR3 sequence is CASSSDTLNTEAFF. The CDR3 region has the DNA TGCGCCAGCAGCTCTGACACACTGAACACTGAAGCTTTCTTT.

This clonotype came up many times. The rearrangement joins TRBV28 to TRBJ1-1; 7 bases map to TRBD1. Looked up from germline, CDR1 is MDHEN and CDR2 is SYDVKM. V lost 6 bases and J lost 8; bases outside the gene matches: 6. The CDR3 loop spans 12 amino acids. The CDR3 nucleotides are TGTGCCAGCAGCCTCTTAGGGGGCGAAGCTTTCTTT. Translated: CASSLLGGEAFF.

This clonotype was picked up many times. The chain has TRBV12-3 or TRBV12-4 and TRBJ2-3; 9 bases line up with TRBD1. Losses at the gene ends were 1 base for V and 9 bases for J; bases not matched to a gene: 5. CDR3 length: 14 residues. The CDR3 sequence: CASSLGRDRGTQYF. Written as DNA, the CDR3 is TGTGCCAGCAGTTTAGGCCGCGACAGGGGGACGCAGTATTTT.

Remarks on this clonotype: One base away lies a much larger clone, so this may be a sequencing read error. The chain carries TRBV27 and TRBJ1-5, with D possibly TRBD1 on 5 matching bases. The V end lost 5 bases, the J end lost 0 bases, and 11 bases lay between the germline ends. The CDR3 contains 15 residues. The V gene's germline CDR1 is MNHEY and CDR2 SMNVEV (reference sequence). CDR3 sequence reads: CASSRAGNSNQPQHF. The CDR3 nucleotides are TGTGCCAGCAGTCGGGCAGGGAATAGCAATCAGCCCCAGCATTTT.

The rearrangement uses TRBV2 and TRBJ1-6; 8 bases are a match to TRBD1. The CDR3 runs 14 residues. Germline values: CDR1 SNHLY, CDR2 FYNNEI. The V and J ends lost 7 bases and 9 bases, in that order; junction bases with no gene match: 8. Here the CDR3 DNA reads TGTGCCAGCACCACCGACAGGGGAAGTTCACCCCTCCACTTT. Its protein is CASTTDRGSSPLHF.

In this sample, this clonotype turned up many times. The chain joins TRBV12-3 or TRBV12-4 to TRBJ2-1; tentative D call: TRBD2 (5 bases). V lost 3 bases to trimming and J lost 7 bases, with 10 bases between them. The CDR3 length is 13 residues. CDR3: CASSFASRNEQFF. The CDR3 DNA follows: TGTGCCAGCAGTTTTGCTAGCCGAAATGAGCAGTTCTTC.

This clonotype was seen repeatedly, ten times or more. The CDR3 sequence: CASSYLAGTGSYGYTF. CDR3 nucleotide sequence: TGTGCCAGCAGTTACCTGGCCGGGACAGGGTCGTATGGCTACACCTTC. The rearrangement links TRBV28 to TRBJ1-2; 9 bases line up with TRBD1. V lost 4 bases, J lost 5 bases, and 11 bases stayed unmatched. This CDR3 region has 16 residues. Germline V lookup: CDR1 MDHEN, CDR2 SYDVKM.

The rearrangement uses TRBV5-5 and TRBJ1-6; the match to TRBD1 covers 7 bases. Per germline, CDR1 SGHKS and CDR2 YYEKEE (reference sequence). The V gene end was trimmed by 4 bases and the J gene end by 13 bases; junction bases not matched to a gene: 17. CDR3 length: 16 residues. CDR3 in amino acids: CASSLPSGTVPAPLHF. The CDR3 coding sequence is TGTGCCAGCAGCCTGCCCTCCGGGACAGTACCCGCGCCCCTCCACTTT.

Ten or more counts support this clonotype. In DNA, the CDR3 is TGTGCCAGCAGTTTTCAAATACGAGAGACCCAGTACTTC. It yields the protein CASSFQIRETQYF. The rearrangement uses TRBV28 and TRBJ2-5; no definite D call. Trimming pared 3 bases from V and 4 bases from J, leaving 9 bases between. This CDR3 spans 13 amino acids. Germline values: CDR1 MDHEN, CDR2 SYDVKM.

The CDR3 region is CSATSGGITDTQYF. CDR3 DNA: TGCAGCGCAACTAGCGGGGGGATCACAGATACGCAGTATTTT. The chain uses TRBV29-1 and TRBJ2-3, with TRBD2 matching 12 bases. Germline CDR1 SQVTM, CDR2 ANQGSEA. Trimming cost V 7 bases and J 2 bases; bases outside gene matches: 4. The CDR3 spans 14 residues.

This clonotype was counted between two and nine times. This chain joins TRBV20-1 and TRBJ2-1; D not resolved. In germline, CDR1 is DFQATT, CDR2 SNEGSKA (reference sequence). Trimming took off 3 bases at V and 4 bases at J, with 4 bases between the two ends. The CDR3 is made up of 11 amino acids. CDR3 amino acids: CSASPYNEQFF. The CDR3 nucleotides read TGCAGTGCTAGTCCTTACAATGAGCAGTTCTTC.

This clonotype was observed a handful of times. The J gene is TRBJ1-5, the V gene TRBV28, with TRBD1 identical over 7 bases. Germline-derived CDR1 and CDR2 are MDHEN and SYDVKM. The CDR3 is 16 amino acids. The V and J ends lost 4 bases and 7 bases, in that order; junction bases with no gene match: 13. This chain's CDR3 is CASSWLGAGGGQPQHF. The CDR3 nucleotides read TGTGCCAGCAGTTGGCTGGGGGCAGGGGGAGGACAGCCCCAGCATTTT.

The chain is built from TRBV11-2 and TRBJ2-1, with TRBD2 as a possible D gene (5 bases). This CDR3 is built from 15 residues. The germline gives CDR1 SGHAT, CDR2 FQNNGV. V was cut by 1 base and J by 7 bases, with 14 bases left in between. The CDR3 protein is CASSLGGSRWNEQFF. The CDR3, as DNA: TGTGCCAGCAGCTTAGGAGGGAGTAGATGGAATGAGCAGTTCTTC. The full variable domain, rest sourced from reference TRBV11-2 and TRBJ2-1, is EAGVAQSPRYKIIEKRQSVAFWCNPISGHATLYWYQQILGQGPKLLIQFQNNGVVDDSQLPKDRFSAERLKGVDSTLKIQPAKLEDSAVYLCASSLGGSRWNEQFFGPGTRLTVL.

The chain joins TRBV29-1 to TRBJ2-5; TRBD2 matches at 11 bases. The CDR3 has 12 amino acids. Germline CDR1 and CDR2: SQVTM and ANQGSEA. The junction had 1 base not matched to a gene; V was cut back by 6 bases and J by 4 bases. CDR3 residues: CSVGLAGETQYF. In DNA, the CDR3 is TGCAGCGTCGGACTAGCGGGAGAGACCCAGTACTTC.

This clonotype was recorded at least ten times. The rearrangement links TRBV6-5 to TRBJ1-2; no reliable D call. The length of the CDR3 is 14 residues. Germline assignment: CDR1 MNHEY and CDR2 SVGAGI. V was shortened by 5 bases and J by 2 bases, with 12 bases between the two germline ends. CDR3 sequence reads: CASSPLFSNYGYTF. The CDR3 nucleotides are TGTGCCAGCAGTCCGCTATTTTCCAACTATGGCTACACCTTC.

This clonotype was recorded a few times. The rearrangement joins TRBV6-1 to TRBJ1-1; perhaps TRBD1 as D (6 bases). Germline V gene sequence: CDR1 MNHNS, CDR2 SASEGT. The V end lost 7 bases, the J end lost 0 bases, and 15 bases lay between the germline ends. CDR3 length equals 15 residues. The CDR3 sequence: CASTPGGQVNTEAFF. The CDR3, as DNA: TGTGCCAGCACCCCTGGGGGGCAGGTGAACACTGAAGCTTTCTTT.

This clonotype was counted ten times or more. CDR3: CASSYSPGQGRVMNTEAFF. Written as DNA, the CDR3 is TGTGCCAGCAGTTACTCACCGGGACAGGGCAGGGTAATGAACACTGAAGCTTTCTTT. V is TRBV6-5 and J is TRBJ1-1, with 9 positions matching TRBD1. The CDR3 consists of 19 residues. V was clipped by 0 bases and J by 0 bases; unmatched bases: 11. The germline V gene encodes CDR1 MNHEY and CDR2 SVGAGI.

The V call is TRBV29-1, the J call TRBJ2-3; D gene unclear. The V end lost 1 base, the J end lost 2 bases, and 7 bases lay between the germline ends. Germline lookup yields CDR1 SQVTM and CDR2 ANQGSEA. CDR3 length: 13 residues. CDR3 residues: CSVEAPSTDTQYF. DNA of the CDR3: TGCAGCGTTGAAGCGCCGTCCACAGATACGCAGTATTTT.

Ten or more counts support this clonotype. This chain links TRBV19 with TRBJ2-5; TRBD1 is a possible D gene (6 bases). The CDR3 runs to 14 residues. Germline values: CDR1 LNHDA, CDR2 SQIVND (reference sequence). V was pared by 4 bases and J by 4 bases, with 13 bases between. The CDR3 DNA follows: TGTGCCAGTAGTACCGACAGGTCGGGAGAGACCCAGTACTTC. It is translated as CASSTDRSGETQYF.

This clonotype was detected ten times or more. The chain recombines TRBV29-1 with TRBJ1-1; D remains ambiguous. Germline V gene lookup returns CDR1 SQVTM and CDR2 ANQGSEA. This CDR3 has 14 amino acids. The V and J ends lost 3 bases and 4 bases respectively, with 15 bases between them. This chain's CDR3 is CSVELVGSITEAFF. CDR3 nucleotides: TGCAGCGTTGAGTTGGTGGGCAGTATCACTGAAGCTTTCTTT. The full variable domain, completed using reference TRBV29-1 and TRBJ1-1, is SAVISQKPSRDICQRGTSLTIQCQVDSQVTMMFWYRQQPGQSLTLIATANQGSEATYESGFVIDKFPISRPNLTFSTLTVSNMSPEDSSIYLCSVELVGSITEAFFGQGTRLTVV.

This clonotype was observed a few times. This sequence joins TRBV12-3 or TRBV12-4 and TRBJ1-5; D is undetermined. The CDR3 runs 13 residues. Trimming removed 4 bases at V and 2 bases at J, with 6 bases between. The CDR3 is CASSSDGNQPQHF. CDR3 in DNA: TGTGCCAGCAGTTCTGACGGCAATCAGCCCCAGCATTTT.

This clonotype showed up many times. This chain uses TRBV5-4 with TRBJ2-5, with TRBD2 matching 14 bases. Germline loops: CDR1 SGHNT, CDR2 YYREEE (reference sequence). This CDR3 is built from 17 residues. Unmatched junction bases numbered 10, after V lost 4 bases and J lost 5 bases. The CDR3 protein is CASSRRLAGGLGETQYF. CDR3 nucleotides: TGTGCCAGCAGCCGACGACTAGCGGGGGGGCTTGGTGAGACCCAGTACTTC.

This clonotype was seen more than once but under ten times. CDR3 sequence reads: CASSPSDNEQFF. The CDR3 nucleotides are TGCGCCAGCAGTCCCTCGGACAATGAGCAGTTCTTC. The gene calls are TRBV10-1 and TRBJ2-1; D remains ambiguous. Trimming took off 5 bases at V and 5 bases at J, with 7 bases between the two ends. The CDR3 length is 12 residues. From germline, CDR1 is WNHNN and CDR2 SYGVQD (reference sequence).

This clonotype appeared many times. The V gene is TRBV6-2 or TRBV6-3, the J gene TRBJ2-5; perhaps TRBD2 as D (6 bases). V lost 6 bases and J lost 7, with 21 bases in between. The CDR3 runs 15 residues. Germline values: CDR1 MNHEY, CDR2 SVGEGT. In nucleotides, the CDR3 is TGTGCCAGCAGCAGGACTCACACTCTGGAGGGGACCCAGTACTTC. As protein: CASSRTHTLEGTQYF.